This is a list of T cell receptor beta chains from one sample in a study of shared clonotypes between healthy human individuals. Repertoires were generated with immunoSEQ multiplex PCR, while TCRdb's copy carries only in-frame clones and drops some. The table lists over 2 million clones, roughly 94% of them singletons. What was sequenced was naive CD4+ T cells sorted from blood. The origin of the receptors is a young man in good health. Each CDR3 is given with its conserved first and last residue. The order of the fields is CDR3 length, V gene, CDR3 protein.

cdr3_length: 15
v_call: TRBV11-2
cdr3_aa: CASSPRGAGVYTQYF

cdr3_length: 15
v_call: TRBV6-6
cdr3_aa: CASSSRTGSNQPQHF

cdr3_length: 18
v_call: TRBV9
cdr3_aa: CASSARSGTGAFQETQYF

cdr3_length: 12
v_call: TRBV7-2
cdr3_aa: CAIPRGQDTQYF

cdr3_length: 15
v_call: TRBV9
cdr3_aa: CASSVDQSSAGELFF

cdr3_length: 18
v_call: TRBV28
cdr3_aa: CASSFAFVGTDYNEKLFF

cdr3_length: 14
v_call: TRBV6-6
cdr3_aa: CASSPGGQGNTIYF

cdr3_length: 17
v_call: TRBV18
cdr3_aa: CASSPAGRYHSNQPQHF

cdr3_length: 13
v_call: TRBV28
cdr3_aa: CATSTGPLGKLFF

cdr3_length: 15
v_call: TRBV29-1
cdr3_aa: CSVEDVTSGIGEQYF

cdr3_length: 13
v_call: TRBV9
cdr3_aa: CASSVVDSTEAFF

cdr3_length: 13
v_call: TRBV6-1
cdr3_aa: CASRESGGYEQYF

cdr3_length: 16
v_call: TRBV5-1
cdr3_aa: CASSFEGTGGSETQYF

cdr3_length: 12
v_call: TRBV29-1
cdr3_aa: CSVGQGNAEAFF

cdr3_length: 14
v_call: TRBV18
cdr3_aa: CASSPGQPNTEAFF

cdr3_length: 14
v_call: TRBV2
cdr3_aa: CASRGVGTTDTQYF

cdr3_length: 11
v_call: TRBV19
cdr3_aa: CASSTGWPQHF

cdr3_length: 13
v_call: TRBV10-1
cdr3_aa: CASSGSGANVLTF

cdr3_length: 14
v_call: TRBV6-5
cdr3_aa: CASRQASGRSKQYF

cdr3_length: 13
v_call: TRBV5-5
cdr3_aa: CASSFSGDYGYTF